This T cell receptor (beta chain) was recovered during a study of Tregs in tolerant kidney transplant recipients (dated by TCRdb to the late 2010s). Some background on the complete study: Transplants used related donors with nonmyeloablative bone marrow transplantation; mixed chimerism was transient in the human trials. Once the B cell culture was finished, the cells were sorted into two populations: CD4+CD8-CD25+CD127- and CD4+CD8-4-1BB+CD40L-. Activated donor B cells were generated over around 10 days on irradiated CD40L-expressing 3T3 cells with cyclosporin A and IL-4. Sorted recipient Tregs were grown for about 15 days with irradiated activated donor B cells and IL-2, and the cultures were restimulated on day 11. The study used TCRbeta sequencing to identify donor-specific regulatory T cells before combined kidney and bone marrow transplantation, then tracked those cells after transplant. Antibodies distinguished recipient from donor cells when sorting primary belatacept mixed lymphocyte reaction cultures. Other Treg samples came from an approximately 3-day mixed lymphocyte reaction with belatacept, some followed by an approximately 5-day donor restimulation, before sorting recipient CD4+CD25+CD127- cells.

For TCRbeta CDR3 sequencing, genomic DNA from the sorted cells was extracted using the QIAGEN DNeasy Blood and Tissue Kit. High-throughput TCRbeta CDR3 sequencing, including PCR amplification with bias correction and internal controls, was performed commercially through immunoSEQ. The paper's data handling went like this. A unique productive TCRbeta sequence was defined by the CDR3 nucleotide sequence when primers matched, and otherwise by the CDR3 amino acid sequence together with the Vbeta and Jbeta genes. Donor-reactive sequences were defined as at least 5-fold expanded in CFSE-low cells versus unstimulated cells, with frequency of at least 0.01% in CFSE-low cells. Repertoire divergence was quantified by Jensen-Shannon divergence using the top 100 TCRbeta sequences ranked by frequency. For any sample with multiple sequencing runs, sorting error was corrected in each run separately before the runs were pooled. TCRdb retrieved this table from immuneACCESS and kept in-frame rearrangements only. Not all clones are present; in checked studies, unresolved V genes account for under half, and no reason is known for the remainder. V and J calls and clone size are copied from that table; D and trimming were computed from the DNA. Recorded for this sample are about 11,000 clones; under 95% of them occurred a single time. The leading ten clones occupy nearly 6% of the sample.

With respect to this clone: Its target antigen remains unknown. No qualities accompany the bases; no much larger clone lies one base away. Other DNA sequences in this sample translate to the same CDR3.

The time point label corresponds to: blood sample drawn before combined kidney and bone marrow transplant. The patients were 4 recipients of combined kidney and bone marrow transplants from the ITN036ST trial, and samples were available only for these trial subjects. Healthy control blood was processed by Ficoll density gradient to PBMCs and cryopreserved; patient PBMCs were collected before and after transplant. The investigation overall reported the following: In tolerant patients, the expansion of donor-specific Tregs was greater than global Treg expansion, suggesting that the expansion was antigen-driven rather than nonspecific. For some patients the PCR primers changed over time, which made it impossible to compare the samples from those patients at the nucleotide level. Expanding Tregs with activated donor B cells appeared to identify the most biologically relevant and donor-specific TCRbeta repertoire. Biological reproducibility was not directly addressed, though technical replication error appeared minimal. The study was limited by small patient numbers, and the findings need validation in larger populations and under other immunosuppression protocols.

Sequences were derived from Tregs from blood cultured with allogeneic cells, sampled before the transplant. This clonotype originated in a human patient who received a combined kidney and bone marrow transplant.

The CDR3 protein is CASREGGVADTQYF. The sequenced DNA is TGTGCCAGCAGGGAAGGGGGGGTGGCAGATACGCAGTATTTT. The V and J genes are TRBV5-6 and TRBJ2-3; tentative D gene TRBD2, with 7 bases matching. The CDR3 starts with the cysteine, ends with the phenylalanine, and has 14 residues. Only the CDR3 part of the read is kept: 42 bases, read in frame from the first base. The CDR1 and CDR2 encoded by the germline V gene are SGHDT and YYEEEE. The V and J ends are trimmed by 5 bases and 4 bases, leaving 14 bases between them.